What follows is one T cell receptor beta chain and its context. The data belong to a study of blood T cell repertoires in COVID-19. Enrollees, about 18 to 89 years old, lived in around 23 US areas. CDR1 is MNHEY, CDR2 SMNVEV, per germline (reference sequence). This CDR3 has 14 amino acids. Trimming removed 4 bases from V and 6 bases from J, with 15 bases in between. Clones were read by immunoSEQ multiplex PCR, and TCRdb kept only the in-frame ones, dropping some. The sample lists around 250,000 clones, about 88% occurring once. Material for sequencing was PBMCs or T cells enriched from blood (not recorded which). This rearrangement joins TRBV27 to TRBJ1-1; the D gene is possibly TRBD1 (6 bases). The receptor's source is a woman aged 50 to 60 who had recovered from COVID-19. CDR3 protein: CASSYQQGAAEAFF. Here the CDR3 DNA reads TGTGCCAGCAGTTACCAACAGGGAGCGGCTGAAGCTTTCTTT.